Following are 12 T cell receptor beta chains from one sample sequenced in a study of identical twins. TCRdb called the 5' RACE reads again in MiXCR, with one record for every CDR3 protein. Of under 1 million distinct CDR3 sequences detected, 12% appear once; the ten largest clones hold around 1.6%. These sequences were also reported in another study, on yellow fever vaccine responses in identical twins.

Material for sequencing was PBMCs. The receptors shown here come from a young woman in good health.

The J gene is TRBJ2-5, the V gene TRBV27; 9 bases map to TRBD1. V lost 6 bases and J lost 5; bases outside the gene matches: 16. The CDR3 has 17 residues. Per germline, CDR1 MNHEY and CDR2 SMNVEV (reference sequence). The CDR3 sequence: CASRPTDRGKKGETQYF. In DNA form, the CDR3 reads TGTGCCAGCAGACCGACGGACAGGGGCAAAAAGGGTGAGACCCAGTACTTC.

The sample holds a few counts of this clonotype. The chain links TRBV7-4 to TRBJ1-2; the D gene is possibly TRBD1 (5 bases). Germline values: CDR1 SGHVT, CDR2 SQSDAQ. The V end was cut by 2 bases, the J end by 5 bases, with 9 bases between. This CDR3 comprises 13 residues. CDR3 residues: CASSLRRGYGYTF. The CDR3 DNA reads TGTGCCAGCAGCTTAAGGAGGGGATATGGCTACACCTTC.

The chain carries TRBV14 and TRBJ2-5; possible D gene TRBD1, 6 bases. The CDR3 length is 17 residues. V dropped 3 bases and J dropped 0 bases, with 17 bases sitting between them. Germline CDR1 is SGHDN and CDR2 is FVKESK. The chain's CDR3 is CASSHGGQSQYQETQYF. For the CDR3, the DNA is TGTGCCAGCAGCCACGGAGGACAGAGCCAGTACCAAGAGACCCAGTACTTC. The complete variable domain, with remaining parts taken from reference TRBV14 and TRBJ2-5, reads EAGVTQFPSHSVIEKGQTVTLRCDPISGHDNLYWYRRVMGKEIKFLLHFVKESKQDESGMPNNRFLAERTGGTYSTLKVQPAELEDSGVYFCASSHGGQSQYQETQYFGPGTRLLVL.

As for this clonotype: Here the CDR3 omits its conserved ending phenylalanine or tryptophan, so a read error is the likely source. The genes are TRBV24-1 and TRBJ2-1; a possible D gene is TRBD1 (6 bases). Looked up from germline, CDR1 is KGHDR and CDR2 is SFDVKD. CDR3 length: 15 residues. The ends were cut back, 6 bases at V and 5 bases at J, with 16 bases in the middle. CDR3 region: CATSTTGLRNNEQFL. The CDR3, as DNA: TGTGCCACCAGTACTACAGGGTTGAGGAACAATGAGCAGTTCCTC.

J is TRBJ2-1 and V is TRBV19; 12 nucleotides match TRBD2. Germline-derived CDR1 and CDR2 are LNHDA and SQIVND (reference sequence). The trim removed 6 bases at V and 8 bases at J, leaving 8 bases unmatched. The CDR3 extends over 15 amino acids. CDR3 nucleotide sequence: TGTGCCAGTAGCAGCTCTAGCGGGGGGGCCCATGAGCAGTTCTTC. It codes for CASSSSSGGAHEQFF. The full variable domain, its missing parts supplied by reference TRBV19 and TRBJ2-1, is DGGITQSPKYLFRKEGQNVTLSCEQNLNHDAMYWYRQDPGQGLRLIYYSQIVNDFQKGDIAEGYSVSREKKESFPLTVTSAQKNPTAFYLCASSSSSGGAHEQFFGPGTRLTVL.

This clonotype appeared a few times. The chain uses TRBV2 and TRBJ2-7; 7 nucleotides match TRBD1. Germline V lookup: CDR1 SNHLY, CDR2 FYNNEI. The CDR3 has 11 amino acids. Trimming cost V 6 bases and J 12 bases; bases outside gene matches: 8. For the CDR3, the DNA is TGTGCCAGCAGAGCTAACAGGGGCCCGTACGTC. Its protein is CASRANRGPYV.

As concerns this clonotype: A junction end diverges from the germline sequence, so it may reflect a read error. The chain couples TRBV20-1 to TRBJ2-3, with a weak D call TRBD1 (5 bases). This CDR3 region has 16 residues. Per the germline V gene, CDR1 is DFQATT and CDR2 is SNEGSKA (reference sequence). This chain's CDR3 is CCARPPDSSSTDTQYF. The CDR3 DNA follows: TGCTGTGCTCGACCTCCTGACAGTTCTAGCACAGATACGCAGTATTTT.

This chain joins TRBV7-9 and TRBJ2-4, with TRBD1 matching over 7 bases. The CDR3 runs to 14 residues. V shed 1 base, J shed 6 bases, and the junction held 3 bases outside the gene matches. Germline V gene data show CDR1 as SEHNR and CDR2 as FQNEAQ (reference sequence). The CDR3 spells CASSLVQGVNIQYF. The CDR3 DNA follows: TGTGCCAGCAGCTTAGTTCAGGGGGTAAACATTCAGTACTTC.

The chain employs TRBV7-6 and TRBJ2-1; TRBD2 matches at 7 bases. V dropped 5 bases and J dropped 7; count of bases not matched to a gene: 11. The CDR3 is 15 residues long. CDR1 and CDR2 (germline): SGHVS, FNYEAQ. CDR3 sequence reads: CASSRGGSSINEQFF. The CDR3 DNA sequence: TGTGCCAGCAGCCGCGGCGGGAGCTCGATAAATGAGCAGTTCTTC.

This clonotype occurred a few times. J is TRBJ2-1 and V is TRBV11-3; TRBD2 is a possible D gene (5 bases). CDR3 size: 15 residues. V was cut by 0 bases and J by 8 bases, with 14 bases left in between. Germline assignment: CDR1 SGHNT and CDR2 YENEEA. The CDR3 reads CASSLDLRGVDEQFF. The CDR3 region has the DNA TGTGCCAGCAGCTTAGATCTCCGGGGAGTCGATGAGCAGTTCTTC. Variable domain in full (rest from reference TRBV11-3 and TRBJ2-1): EAGVVQSPRYKIIEKKQPVAFWCNPISGHNTLYWYLQNLGQGPELLIRYENEEAVDDSQLPKDRFSAERLKGVDSTLKIQPAELGDSAVYLCASSLDLRGVDEQFFGPGTRLTVL.

The rearrangement links TRBV7-9 to TRBJ2-5, with 9 bases matching TRBD1. The germline gives CDR1 SEHNR, CDR2 FQNEAQ (reference sequence). The CDR3 has 17 amino acids. Trimming cost V 3 bases and J 2 bases; bases outside gene matches: 10. CDR3 nucleotides: TGTGCCAGCAGCTTCTCAGGGACAGGGTATGATCAAGAGACCCAGTACTTC. It codes for CASSFSGTGYDQETQYF.

This clonotype was counted many times. The chain has TRBV7-9 and TRBJ1-2; D is perhaps TRBD1 (6 bases). Between the trimmed V and J ends, which lost 1 base and 3 bases, there was a span of 15 bases. There are 16 residues in the CDR3. CDR1 SEHNR and CDR2 FQNEAQ come from the germline V gene (reference sequence). The CDR3 is CASSLGAGARDYGYTF. The CDR3 DNA reads as TGTGCCAGCAGCTTAGGAGCGGGGGCGAGGGACTATGGCTACACCTTC.